These 2 T cell receptor beta chains were all obtained from the same sample, sequenced in a study of cytomegalovirus exposure and HLA in healthy donors. The method was immunoSEQ multiplex PCR; TCRdb's version includes in-frame clones alone and lacks a portion of them. The table records 300,000 to 400,000 clones, 86% of them present only once. Sequenced sample: PBMCs. Receptors were obtained from a young woman in good health and CMV-seronegative.

The genes are TRBV2 and TRBJ1-5, with TRBD1 matching 11 bases. The V and J ends lost 8 bases and 6 bases, in that order; junction bases with no gene match: 12. The CDR3 consists of 16 residues. CDR1 and CDR2 from the germline V gene are SNHLY and FYNNEI. The CDR3 protein is CASAWMDRGLFQPQHF. The DNA for the CDR3 is TGTGCCAGCGCTTGGATGGACAGGGGGCTTTTTCAGCCCCAGCATTTT.

The gene calls are TRBV7-8 and TRBJ1-2, with 8 bases lining up with TRBD1. The V gene's germline CDR1 is SGHVS and CDR2 FQNEAQ. J lost 3 bases, V lost 5 bases, and 8 bases had no gene match. This CDR3 has 15 residues. The CDR3 coding sequence is TGTGCCAGCAGCCGTTCAAGGACAGGGTACTATGGCTACACCTTC. This encodes CASSRSRTGYYGYTF.